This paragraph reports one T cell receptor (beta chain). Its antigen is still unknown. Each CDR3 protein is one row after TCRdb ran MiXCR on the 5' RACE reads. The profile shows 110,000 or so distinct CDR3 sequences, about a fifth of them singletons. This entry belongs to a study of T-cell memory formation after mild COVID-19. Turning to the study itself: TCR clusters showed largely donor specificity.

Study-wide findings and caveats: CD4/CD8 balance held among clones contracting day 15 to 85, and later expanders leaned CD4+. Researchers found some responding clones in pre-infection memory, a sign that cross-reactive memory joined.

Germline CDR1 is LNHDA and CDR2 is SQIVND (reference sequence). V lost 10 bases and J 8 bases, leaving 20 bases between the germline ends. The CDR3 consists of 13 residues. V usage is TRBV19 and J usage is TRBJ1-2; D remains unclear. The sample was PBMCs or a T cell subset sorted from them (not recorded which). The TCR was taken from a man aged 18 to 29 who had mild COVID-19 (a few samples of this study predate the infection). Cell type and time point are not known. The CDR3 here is CATTTGNPGGYTF. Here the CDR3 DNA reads TGTGCCACCACCACCGGGAACCCGGGGGGCTACACCTTC.